These 10 T cell receptor beta chains were sequenced from one sample in a study of blood T cell repertoires in COVID-19. Only in-frame clones appear in the TCRdb table, and some are missing; sequencing was by immunoSEQ multiplex PCR. The sample lists about 220,000 clones; 80% to 90% were seen once. The sequenced sample consisted of PBMCs or T cells enriched from blood (not recorded which). All receptors come from a woman under 30 in a cohort exposed to, infected with or recovered from COVID-19 (not recorded which).

This clone turned up a few times. The V gene is TRBV5-5, the J gene TRBJ1-3; D is perhaps TRBD1 (5 bases). Germline CDR1 and CDR2: SGHKS and YYEKEE (reference sequence). The V and J ends lost 0 bases and 4 bases respectively, with 11 bases between them. The CDR3 has 15 residues. This CDR3 reads CASSLARAVGNTIYF. The CDR3 DNA follows: TGTGCCAGCAGCTTGGCCAGGGCAGTAGGAAACACCATATATTTT.

The CDR3 coding sequence is TGTGCCAGCGCCCCAGCGGGAGGTAGGAAGACCCAGTACTTC. This encodes CASAPAGGRKTQYF. The rearrangement joins TRBV7-2 to TRBJ2-5, with 9 bases fitting TRBD2. This CDR3 comprises 14 residues. Trimming at V came to 8 bases and at J to 6 bases, leaving 10 bases not matched to a gene. The germline V gene encodes CDR1 SGHTA and CDR2 FQGNSA.

V is TRBV7-9 and J is TRBJ2-1; D is unclear. The germline V gene has CDR1 SEHNR and CDR2 FQNEAQ (reference sequence). V was clipped by 4 bases and J by 8 bases, with 6 bases between them. This CDR3 is 11 amino acids long. The CDR3 DNA follows: TGTGCCAGCAGCTCTCCCTATGAGCAGTTCTTC. Encoded protein: CASSSPYEQFF. Looking up the rest from reference TRBV7-9 and TRBJ2-1 gives the full variable domain: DTGVSQNPRHKITKRGQNVTFRCDPISEHNRLYWYRQTLGQGPEFLTYFQNEAQLEKSRLLSDRFSAERPKGSFSTLEIQRTEQGDSAMYLCASSSPYEQFFGPGTRLTVL.

The chain joins TRBV29-1 to TRBJ2-5; D gene ambiguous. V lost 6 bases, J lost 5 bases, and 13 bases lay in between. Germline V gene sequence: CDR1 SQVTM, CDR2 ANQGSEA. The CDR3 consists of 12 residues. This chain's CDR3 is CSVGPPGETQYF. CDR3 nucleotide sequence: TGCAGCGTGGGCCCGCCCGGGGAGACCCAGTACTTC.

The chain uses TRBV6-6 and TRBJ1-2; TRBD1 is a possible D gene (6 bases). Germline V gene sequence: CDR1 MNHNY, CDR2 SVGAGI (reference sequence). V shed 8 bases and J shed 7 bases, with 11 bases lying between them. The CDR3 sequence is 11 residues long. The CDR3 spells CASGGAFGYTF. The CDR3 region has the DNA TGTGCCAGCGGGGGGGCTTTTGGCTACACCTTC.

The CDR3 loop is CASSQDHFRGAPRYWANVLTF. Written as DNA, the CDR3 is TGCGCCAGCAGCCAAGATCACTTCAGGGGAGCCCCGAGGTACTGGGCCAACGTCCTGACTTTC. V gene TRBV4-1 combines with J gene TRBJ2-6, with a weak D call TRBD1 (6 bases). This CDR3 is 21 amino acids long. Trimming stripped 0 bases from V and 5 bases from J, with 26 bases between. The germline gives CDR1 MGHRA, CDR2 YSYEKL.

This clone was seen only once. V usage is TRBV18 and J usage is TRBJ1-1; a possible D gene is TRBD1 (6 bases). Germline CDR1 is KGHSH and CDR2 is LQKENI. Between the trimmed V and J ends, which lost 4 bases and 1 base, there was a span of 13 bases. The CDR3 contains 15 residues. This CDR3 is CASSRPGHPNTEAFF. CDR3 in DNA: TGTGCCAGCTCACGGCCGGGACATCCGAACACTGAAGCTTTCTTT.

This sequence joins TRBV6-5 and TRBJ2-3; D not certain. Trimming removed 5 bases at V and 8 bases at J, with 14 bases between. There are 13 residues in the CDR3. Germline CDR1 and CDR2: MNHEY and SVGAGI. In nucleotides, the CDR3 is TGTGCCAGCAGTCTTTCGGGTGAGACTACGCAGTATTTT. Translating gives CASSLSGETTQYF.

V usage is TRBV11-2 and J usage is TRBJ2-7; D perhaps matches TRBD1 (5 bases). Germline values: CDR1 SGHAT, CDR2 FQNNGV. The CDR3 extends over 15 amino acids. Trimming pared 0 bases from V and 7 bases from J, leaving 16 bases between. The CDR3 loop reads CASSLETGKRGEQYF. The CDR3 region has the DNA TGTGCCAGCAGCTTAGAAACGGGCAAAAGGGGTGAGCAGTACTTC. Full variable domain (remainder filled in from reference TRBV11-2 and TRBJ2-7): EAGVAQSPRYKIIEKRQSVAFWCNPISGHATLYWYQQILGQGPKLLIQFQNNGVVDDSQLPKDRFSAERLKGVDSTLKIQPAKLEDSAVYLCASSLETGKRGEQYFGPGTRLTVT.

This clone came up once. V and J are TRBV2 and TRBJ2-5, with D hard to call. V lost 5 bases to trimming and J lost 3 bases, with 4 bases between them. This CDR3 has 11 amino acids. Germline lookup yields CDR1 SNHLY and CDR2 FYNNEI. The CDR3 loop is CASSSKETQYF. The CDR3 coding sequence is TGTGCCAGCAGTTCCAAAGAGACCCAGTACTTC.